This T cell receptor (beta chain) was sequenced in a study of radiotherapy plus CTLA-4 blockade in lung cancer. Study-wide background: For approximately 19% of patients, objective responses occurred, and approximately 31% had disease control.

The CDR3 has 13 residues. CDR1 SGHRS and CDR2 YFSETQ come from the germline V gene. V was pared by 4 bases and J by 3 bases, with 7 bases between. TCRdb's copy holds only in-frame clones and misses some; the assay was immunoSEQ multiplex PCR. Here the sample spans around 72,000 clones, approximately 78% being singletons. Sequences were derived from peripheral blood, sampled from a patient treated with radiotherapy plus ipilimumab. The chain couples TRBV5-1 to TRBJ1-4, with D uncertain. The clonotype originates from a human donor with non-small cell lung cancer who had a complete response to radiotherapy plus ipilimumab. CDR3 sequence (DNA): TGCGCCAGCAGCCGGTCAGCTAATGAAAAACTGTTTTTT. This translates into CASSRSANEKLFF.